This TCR beta chain stems from a study of T cell responses to AZD1222 COVID-19 vaccine. Study results and limitations: There were mostly white British donors and more females than males, and clonal diversity was possibly underestimated.

Points on this clone: The antigen remains unidentified.

The data were produced by immunoSEQ multiplex PCR, yet TCRdb's version contains in-frame clones alone and is incomplete. The sample records 140,000 to 150,000 clones, 80% to 95% being singletons. CDR1 and CDR2 (germline): SEHNR, FQNEAQ (reference sequence). CDR3 length equals 15 residues. With 5 bases removed from V and 3 bases from J, the gap between germline ends came to 13 bases. This chain uses TRBV7-9 with TRBJ2-2, with D perhaps given as TRBD1 or TRBD2 (5 bases each). This clonotype was sampled from an adult in good health. The sample was peripheral blood, taken on day 0 of AZD1222 vaccination. Here the CDR3 DNA reads TGTGCCAGCAGCGACCGGGGCCGGTACACCGGGGAGCTGTTTTTT. Encoded protein: CASSDRGRYTGELFF.